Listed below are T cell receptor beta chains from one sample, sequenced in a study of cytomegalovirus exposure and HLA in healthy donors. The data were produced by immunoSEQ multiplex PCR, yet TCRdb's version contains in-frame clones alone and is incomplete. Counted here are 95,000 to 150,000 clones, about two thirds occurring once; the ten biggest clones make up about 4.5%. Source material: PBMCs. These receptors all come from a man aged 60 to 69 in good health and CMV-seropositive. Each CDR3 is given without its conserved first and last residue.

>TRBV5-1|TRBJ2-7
ASSLGGARVDEQY
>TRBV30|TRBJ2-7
AWSTLGLAIYEQY
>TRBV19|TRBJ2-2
ASKMASGGVYTGELF
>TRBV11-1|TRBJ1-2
ASSSLPQDDGYT
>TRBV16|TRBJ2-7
ASSPKQGVYEQY
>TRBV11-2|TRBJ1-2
ASSLVGGTLWDYT
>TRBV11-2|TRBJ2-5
ASSRLGETQY
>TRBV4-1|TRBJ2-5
ASSQVGRLKETQY
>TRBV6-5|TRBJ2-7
ASRPRVGEQY
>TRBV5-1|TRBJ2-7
ASSTTGGRSYEQY
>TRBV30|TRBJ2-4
AWSVSGALVNIQY
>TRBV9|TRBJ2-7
ASSLRTGGEQY
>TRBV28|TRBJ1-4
ASSPRDRTATNEKLF
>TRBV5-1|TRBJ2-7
ASSLRQNYEQY